This is a list of T cell receptor beta chains from one sample in a study of early T cells in non-severe SARS-CoV-2 infection. TCRdb processed the 5' RACE reads anew with MiXCR; each CDR3 protein has one entry. The repertoire holds approximately 77,000 distinct CDR3 sequences, with approximately 12% as singletons. The specimen was whole blood. Receptors originate from an adult who was a healthcare worker with PCR-confirmed SARS-CoV-2 infection or an uninfected control (not recorded which). CDR3s include the opening cysteine and the closing phenylalanine or tryptophan. Fields, in order: J gene, clone size, V gene, D gene, CDR3 DNA, CDR3 protein. D genes are given only for firm matches. The size of a clone is reported for some rows only, either as once, few or many, or as a class for expanded clones.

TRBJ1-2	few	TRBV28	.	TGTGCCAGCAGTTTACTTCTACTGAACGTTGACAACTATGGCTACACCTTC	CASSLLLLNVDNYGYTF
TRBJ2-7	.	TRBV5-1	.	TGCGCCAGCAGCACGGGGACGGCCGAGGAGCAGTACTTC	CASSTGTAEEQYF
TRBJ2-2	many	TRBV20-1	TRBD2	TGCAGTGCTCGGGTCGGGGGACTAGCGGGAGGCGCCGGGGAGCTGTTTTTT	CSARVGGLAGGAGELFF
TRBJ2-7	.	TRBV20-1	.	TGCAGTGCCGCATCCTCGTTCGGTCACGAGCAGTACTTC	CSAASSFGHEQYF
TRBJ2-3	few	TRBV28	.	TGTGCCAGCAGTCCTGCGGCAGGGGGCACAGATACGCAGTATTTT	CASSPAAGGTDTQYF
TRBJ2-7	many	TRBV29-1	.	TGCAGCGTTGACGAGACCAGTCCGGGAGCGCCCTACGAGCAGTACTTC	CSVDETSPGAPYEQYF
TRBJ2-3	many	TRBV12-3/TRBV12-4	.	TGTGCCAGCAGTTTGCTCCGCACAGATACGCAGTATTTT	CASSLLRTDTQYF
TRBJ1-1	few	TRBV18	.	TGTGCCAGCTCACCTATGCACCCCATGAACACTGAAGCTTTCTTT	CASSPMHPMNTEAFF
TRBJ2-7	.	TRBV3-1	.	TGTGCCAGCAGCCAAGACCTGAGCTCCTACGAGCAGTACTTC	CASSQDLSSYEQYF
TRBJ2-1	many	TRBV18	TRBD2	TGTGCCAGCTCAGCTAATAGCGGGAGGGCAGGCAATGAGCAGTTCTTC	CASSANSGRAGNEQFF
TRBJ2-7	many	TRBV11-2	.	TGTGCCAGCAGCCTAGACCTCTCCGAGCAGTACTTC	CASSLDLSEQYF
TRBJ2-1	many	TRBV6-1	TRBD2	TGTGCCAGCAGTCCTAGCGGGAGTCGCTACAATGAGCAGTTCTTC	CASSPSGSRYNEQFF
TRBJ1-1	few	TRBV2	.	TGTGCCAGCAGTGAAGCGAGTCGAACGGAAAAAGCTTTCTTT	CASSEASRTEKAFF
TRBJ2-5	.	TRBV7-3	TRBD2	TGTGCCAGCATCCTCCCCCGGGGTAGCGGGCAAGAGACCCAGTACTTC	CASILPRGSGQETQYF
TRBJ1-3	few	TRBV10-1	TRBD1	TGCGCCAGCAGTGAAAGGACAGGGGAGTATGGAAACACCATATATTTT	CASSERTGEYGNTIYF
TRBJ2-7	.	TRBV29-1	TRBD2	TGCAGCGCACTAGCGGGAGTCCCCTACGAGCAGTACTTC	CSALAGVPYEQYF
TRBJ2-2	few	TRBV28	TRBD1	TGTGCCAGCTGGGACAGGGGGTACACCGGGGAGCTGTTTTTT	CASWDRGYTGELFF
TRBJ2-7	few	TRBV10-3	.	TGTGCCATCGGGGAGTCGGGCAGGACTTACGAGCAGTACTTC	CAIGESGRTYEQYF
TRBJ2-1	.	TRBV9	.	TGTGCCAGCAGCGTAAACGCAGGGATGAATAATGAGCAGTTCTTC	CASSVNAGMNNEQFF
TRBJ2-2	many	TRBV12-3/TRBV12-4	TRBD2	TGTGCCAGCAGTCCCCGGACTAGCGGGTACACCGGGGAGCTGTTTTTT	CASSPRTSGYTGELFF
TRBJ1-4	many	TRBV6-5	.	TGTGCCAGCAGTGCCTCCGGGGTGCTCGGAGAAAAACTGTTTTTT	CASSASGVLGEKLFF
TRBJ2-5	many	TRBV19	TRBD2	TGTGCCAGTAGTCCTCCGATCGGCGGGAGGTTCGGGGAGACCCAGTACTTC	CASSPPIGGRFGETQYF
TRBJ2-7	few	TRBV7-2	.	TGTGCCACCCGATTTATTGCCGGGGGAAACGAGCAGTACTTC	CATRFIAGGNEQYF
TRBJ1-5	.	TRBV7-8	.	TGTGCCAGCAGCCCTACAGGGTTCAATCAGCCCCAGCATTTT	CASSPTGFNQPQHF
TRBJ2-7	few	TRBV2	TRBD2	TGTGCCAGCAGTCGAAGCGGGATGTCCTACGAGCAGTACTTC	CASSRSGMSYEQYF
TRBJ2-1	few	TRBV20-1	.	TGCAGTGCTAGAGATGGGCACGGCCATGAGCAGTTCTTC	CSARDGHGHEQFF
TRBJ2-1	many	TRBV29-1	.	TGCAGCGTTGTTGGCAGGCCCGTAAGAAATGAGCAGTTCTTC	CSVVGRPVRNEQFF
TRBJ2-7	few	TRBV28	.	TGTGCCAGCAGTCTTCAGTACGAGCAGTACTTC	CASSLQYEQYF
TRBJ2-5	few	TRBV12-3/TRBV12-4	.	TGTGCCAGCAGTACCAGTGAGACCCAGTACTTC	CASSTSETQYF
TRBJ1-1	.	TRBV20-1	.	TGCAGTGCTAGAGATCCGAGGACGGGTCGAGGTCAGAACACTGAAGCTTTCTTT	CSARDPRTGRGQNTEAFF
TRBJ2-1	many	TRBV5-4	TRBD1	TGTGCCAGCAGCTTGGGACAGGGCATCTACAATGAGCAGTTCTTC	CASSLGQGIYNEQFF
TRBJ2-7	few	TRBV20-1	.	TGCAGTGCTGGATGGCAACGGCACTCCTACGAGCAGTACTTC	CSAGWQRHSYEQYF
TRBJ2-7	.	TRBV28	TRBD1	TGTGCCAGCAGTCTTACCGGGACAGGGGGATACGAGCAGTACTTC	CASSLTGTGGYEQYF
TRBJ2-1	many	TRBV12-3/TRBV12-4	TRBD2	TGTGCCAGCAGTCCCCCGGGACTAGCAAAGAATGAGCAGTTCTTC	CASSPPGLAKNEQFF
TRBJ2-1	.	TRBV28	TRBD2	TGTGCCAGCAGTTTGGCCGGGAGGAATGAGCAGTTCTTC	CASSLAGRNEQFF
TRBJ2-3	many	TRBV28	TRBD2	TGTGCCAGCAGTTTATTAGTAGCGGGAGTTAAAGATACGCAGTATTTT	CASSLLVAGVKDTQYF
TRBJ2-7	.	TRBV7-2	.	TGTGCCAGCAGCCCCCAGGCGACTCCCCGATTGTACGAGCAGTACTTC	CASSPQATPRLYEQYF
TRBJ2-7	.	TRBV3-1	.	TGTGCCAGCAGACAATACGAGGGCGAGCAGTACTTC	CASRQYEGEQYF
TRBJ2-7	few	TRBV7-9	.	TGTGCCAGCAGCTCCTCTGACTCCTACGAGCAGTACTTC	CASSSSDSYEQYF
TRBJ2-2	.	TRBV28	.	TGTGCCAGCAGTTTAGTGCGTCCCACCGGGGAGCTGTTTTTT	CASSLVRPTGELFF